The T cell receptor (beta chain) described here comes from a study of beta chain features in type 1 diabetes. This clone was detected a few times. Its antigen remains unidentified. The CDR3 has 16 residues. CDR1 MNHEY and CDR2 SVGAGI come from the germline V gene. Between the trimmed V and J ends, which lost 1 base and 1 base, there was a span of 13 bases. Study conclusions and caveats: Comparison showed that naive, central memory and Treg TCRB repertoires appeared more similar among patients than among healthy donors.

Sequencing targeted expressed TCRB transcripts, as all isolated RNA had been reverse transcribed. Repertoires were generated with immunoSEQ multiplex PCR, while TCRdb's copy carries only in-frame clones and drops some. The sample shows 130,000 or so clones, roughly 9.3% of them seen only once. The sequence came from a woman in her 40s in good health. The gene calls are TRBV6-5 and TRBJ1-2, with D possibly TRBD1 on 5 matching bases. Sequencing input: central memory CD4+ T cells from blood. DNA of the CDR3: TGTGCCAGCAGTTACTTAGGGCAGGGCGGTAACTATGGCTACACCTTC. Residues: CASSYLGQGGNYGYTF.